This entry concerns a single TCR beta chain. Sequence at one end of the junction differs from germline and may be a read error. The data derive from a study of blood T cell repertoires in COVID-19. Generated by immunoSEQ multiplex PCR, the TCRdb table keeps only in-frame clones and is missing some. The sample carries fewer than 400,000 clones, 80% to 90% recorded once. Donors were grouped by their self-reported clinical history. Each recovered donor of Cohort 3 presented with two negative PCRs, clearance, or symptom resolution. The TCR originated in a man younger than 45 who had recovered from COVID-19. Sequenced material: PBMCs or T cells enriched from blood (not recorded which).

CDR3 DNA sequence: TGTGCCAGCACCCAAGTGGGATTACAGGGGCGAGAGGTTTTT. Protein product: CASTQVGLQGREVF. The chain recombines TRBV6-5 with TRBJ1-1; TRBD1 agrees at 7 bases. The germline V gene encodes CDR1 MNHEY and CDR2 SVGAGI. The CDR3 runs 14 residues.